This T cell receptor beta chain appears in the sequencing data of a study of T cells in women clearing cervical HPV infection. As regards this clone: The read gets to within 3 residues of the CDR3 end, and the germline J gene fills in the rest.

In germline, CDR1 is SGHDT, CDR2 YYEEEE. V was pared by 2 bases and J by 8 bases, with 4 bases of the junction left unmatched. The CDR3 has 13 amino acids. HPV was found by MY09/MY11 PCR and dot-blot genotyping. TCRdb's table, derived via immunoSEQ multiplex PCR, lists solely in-frame clones and lacks some. With 30,000 to 45,000 clones in the sample, the ten largest clones hold around 3.9%. V and J are TRBV5-6 and TRBJ2-4, with TRBD1 matching over 7 bases. The sequenced sample was blood buffy coat. The source is a woman between 18 and 70 years old with a cervical HPV16 infection that either progressed to CIN3+ or cleared (not recorded which). The CDR3 bases that were read are TGTGCCAGCAGCTTTACAGGGGTGGACATT. It translates to CASSFTGVDI. The complete CDR3 reads CASSFTGVDIQYF.